What follows describes a single T cell receptor (beta chain). V was clipped by 2 bases and J by 0 bases; unmatched bases: 11. This CDR3 contains 18 residues. Germline CDR1 SEHNR, CDR2 FQNEAQ (reference sequence). This entry comes from a study of blood T cell repertoires in COVID-19. Across the study: The samples span acute and convalescent COVID-19 from the United States, Italy and Spain.

Data came from immunoSEQ multiplex PCR; TCRdb stores just in-frame clones and leaves some out. The repertoire holds 150,000 or so clones, with around 80% as singletons. Across about two dozen US areas, participants ranged in age from roughly 18 to 89 years. The origin of this receptor is a man in his 70s who had been exposed to COVID-19. The chain joins TRBV7-9 to TRBJ2-7; 9 positions agree with TRBD2. Sequences were obtained from PBMCs or T cells enriched from blood (not recorded which). The CDR3 spells CASSLRLAGLLTSYEQYF. Here the CDR3 DNA reads TGTGCCAGCAGCTTAAGGCTAGCGGGACTCTTAACCTCCTACGAGCAGTACTTC.